This is a list of T cell receptor beta chains from one sample in a study of glioma-infiltrating T cells. TCRdb re-derived calls from the multiplex PCR reads in MiXCR, one entry per CDR3 protein. The sample shows approximately 15,000 distinct CDR3 sequences, 55% to 75% of them seen only once. Sequencing was done on a sample of glioma tissue, nonneoplastic brain tissue, or PBMCs (not recorded which). The receptors were gathered from a human donor with low-grade glioma or glioblastoma, undergoing nonglioma brain surgery, or in good health (not recorded which). The CDR3 runs from the conserved cysteine through the conserved F or W. The order of the fields is clone size, CDR3 length, V gene, D gene, J gene, CDR3 protein, CDR3 DNA. The D gene is left open where the match is weak. A row's size may be missing; if present it is once, few, many or a size class.

>many|18|TRBV4-3|TRBD1|TRBJ2-1
CASSQDFRDSRSYNEQFF
TGCGCCAGCAGCCAAGATTTCAGGGACAGCCGCTCCTACAATGAGCAGTTCTTC
>NA|14|TRBV6-2/TRBV6-3|TRBD1|TRBJ2-7
CASRGQGPSYEQYF
TGTGCCAGCAGAGGACAGGGTCCCTCCTACGAGCAGTACTTC
>NA|13|TRBV29-1|NA|TRBJ2-3
CSVVVGSTDTQYF
TGCAGCGTTGTCGTCGGGTCCACAGATACGCAGTATTTT
>NA|17|TRBV11-2|TRBD1|TRBJ2-7
CASSPKGQGQGTNDQYF
TGTGCCAGCAGCCCAAAAGGTCAAGGACAGGGGACAAACGATCAGTACTTC
>NA|12|TRBV27|NA|TRBJ2-1
CASGSSYNEQFF
TGTGCCAGCGGGAGCTCCTACAATGAGCAGTTCTTC
>NA|14|TRBV25-1|NA|TRBJ1-1
CASRRGRGAPEAFF
TGTGCCAGCAGGAGGGGCAGAGGGGCGCCTGAAGCTTTCTTT
>NA|16|TRBV20-1|NA|TRBJ2-5
CSARDISVAGRMTQYF
TGCAGTGCTAGAGATATAAGCGTGGCAGGCCGGATGACCCAGTACTTC
>NA|14|TRBV20-1|NA|TRBJ1-1
CSATRQAMNTEAFF
TGCAGTGCTACCCGACAGGCCATGAACACTGAAGCTTTCTTT
>NA|14|TRBV6-1|NA|TRBJ1-1
CEGPGGNMNTEAFF
TGCGAGGGCCCGGGGGGCAACATGAACACTGAAGCTTTCTTT
>NA|16|TRBV6-2/TRBV6-3|TRBD2|TRBJ2-3
CASRPLAGEHTDTQYF
TGTGCCAGCAGACCCCTAGCGGGGGAACACACAGATACGCAGTATTTT
>NA|14|TRBV7-6|NA|TRBJ1-1
CASSLYSMNTEAFF
TGTGCCAGCAGCTTATACAGCATGAACACTGAAGCTTTCTTT
>NA|13|TRBV28|NA|TRBJ1-1
CASSSDMNTEAFF
TGTGCCAGCAGTTCGGACATGAACACTGAAGCTTTCTTT
>many|14|TRBV7-2|NA|TRBJ1-6
CASSPQLANSPLHF
TGTGCCAGCAGCCCGCAACTCGCGAATTCACCCCTCCACTTT
>NA|15|TRBV7-2|NA|TRBJ1-5
CASSWQGGSNQPQHF
TGTGCCAGCAGCTGGCAGGGAGGAAGCAATCAGCCCCAGCATTTT
>NA|18|TRBV19|TRBD2|TRBJ2-1
CASSILVAGGFFYNEQFF
TGTGCCAGTAGTATTTTGGTAGCGGGGGGATTTTTTTACAATGAGCAGTTCTTC
>once|14|TRBV27|NA|TRBJ2-1
CAGSLPGPYNEQFF
TGTGCCGGCAGTTTGCCGGGACCATACAATGAGCAGTTCTTC
>many|15|TRBV12-3/TRBV12-4|NA|TRBJ1-2
CASSLALRDSYGYTF
TGTGCCAGCAGTTTAGCGCTCCGGGACTCCTATGGCTACACCTTC
>NA|15|TRBV6-6|NA|TRBJ1-1
CASSSPREKDTEAFF
TGTGCCAGCAGTTCTCCTAGGGAGAAGGACACTGAAGCTTTCTTT
>few|14|TRBV6-5|TRBD1|TRBJ1-6
CASSRQGGYSPLHF
TGTGCCAGCAGTCGACAGGGAGGGTATTCACCCCTCCACTTT
>medium-sized|16|TRBV25-1|NA|TRBJ1-6
CASSEASGAVSSPLHF
TGTGCCAGCAGTGAAGCGAGCGGGGCAGTCAGTTCACCCCTCCACTTT
>NA|13|TRBV20-1|TRBD1|TRBJ2-7
CSATGTGTYEQYF
TGCAGTGCGACCGGGACAGGGACGTACGAGCAGTACTTC
>NA|14|TRBV28|NA|TRBJ2-1
CASSGSGARNEQFF
TGTGCCAGCTCCGGTTCAGGGGCCCGCAATGAGCAGTTCTTC
>NA|13|TRBV18|NA|TRBJ2-3
CASSPRGADTQYF
TGTGCCAGCTCACCACGAGGCGCAGATACGCAGTATTTT
>many|15|TRBV4-1|NA|TRBJ1-1
CASSPPEVGNTEAFF
TGCGCCAGCAGCCCCCCGGAGGTGGGGAACACTGAAGCTTTCTTT
>few|15|TRBV6-6|TRBD2|TRBJ2-2
CASSYTAGDAGELFF
TGTGCCAGCAGTTACACAGCGGGAGACGCCGGGGAGCTGTTTTTT
>medium-sized|14|TRBV25-1|NA|TRBJ1-3
CASSEGQSGNTIYF
TGTGCCAGCAGTGAGGGTCAATCCGGAAACACCATATATTTT
>NA|16|TRBV10-3|TRBD1|TRBJ1-1
CAISEPGTGYSTEAFF
TGTGCCATCAGTGAGCCCGGGACAGGGTATTCCACTGAAGCTTTCTTT
>NA|17|TRBV6-1|NA|TRBJ2-5
CASSDLRDRGFRETQYF
TGTGCCAGCAGTGATTTGCGGGACAGAGGATTTCGAGAGACCCAGTACTTC
>NA|14|TRBV6-5|TRBD1|TRBJ2-7
CASSLRGQGGEQYF
TGTGCCAGCAGTTTACGCGGACAGGGCGGCGAGCAGTACTTC